The next 8 T cell receptor beta chains were all read from a single sample in a study of blood T cells in healthy people across ages. Then a second PCR, running roughly 7 to 11 cycles, was carried out with a sample-barcoded 5' primer and a J-beta primer mix. TCRdb itself ran the 5' RACE reads through MiXCR, one entry per CDR3 protein. This sample yields about 1.5 million distinct CDR3 sequences, of which 42% are seen a single time; approximately 4% belongs to the top ten. Sequencing was performed on blood. These receptors were collected from a woman aged 18-29 years in good health.

The sample holds a few counts of this clonotype. The V and J genes are TRBV15 and TRBJ1-5; 8 nucleotides line up with TRBD1. From germline, CDR1 is LNHNV and CDR2 YYDKDF (reference sequence). This CDR3 region has 15 residues. The ends lost 3 bases at V and 0 bases at J; junction bases unmatched: 1. The CDR3: CATSRGQDSNQPQHF. CDR3 sequence (DNA): TGTGCCACCAGCAGGGGACAGGATAGCAATCAGCCCCAGCATTTT. Complete variable domain (other parts from reference TRBV15 and TRBJ1-5): DAMVIQNPRYQVTQFGKPVTLSCSQTLNHNVMYWYQQKSSQAPKLLFHYYDKDFNNEADTPDNFQSRRPNTSFCFLDIRSPGLGDTAMYLCATSRGQDSNQPQHFGDGTRLSIL.

This chain joins TRBV20-1 and TRBJ2-1; the match to TRBD2 covers 14 bases. The CDR3 runs to 14 residues. Germline V lookup: CDR1 DFQATT, CDR2 SNEGSKA (reference sequence). Trimming removed 3 bases from V and 9 bases from J; junction bases left unmatched: 4. CDR3 in amino acids: CSARTSGGALEQFF. DNA for the CDR3: TGCAGTGCTAGGACTAGCGGGGGGGCCCTTGAGCAGTTCTTC.

V is TRBV25-1 and J is TRBJ2-6; D call uncertain. Trimming took 4 bases from V and 0 from J, leaving 7 bases between them. The CDR3 runs 15 residues. Germline CDR1 and CDR2: MGHDK and SYGVNS. CDR3 bases: TGTGCCAGCAGTGCATCCGACTCTGGGGCCAACGTCCTGACTTTC. Its translation: CASSASDSGANVLTF.

J is TRBJ1-2 and V is TRBV20-1, with TRBD1 matching 9 bases. The germline V gene encodes CDR1 DFQATT and CDR2 SNEGSKA (reference sequence). This CDR3 is 15 amino acids long. V lost 4 bases and J lost 8; bases outside the gene matches: 14. The CDR3, as DNA: TGCAGTGCTACCATACGGGCCGGGACAGGGATAGGCTACACCTTC. Its protein is CSATIRAGTGIGYTF.

The CDR3 DNA reads as TGTGCCAGCAGCAGGACGGGAATTGAAGCTTTCTTT. Encoded protein: CASSRTGIEAFF. The chain employs TRBV6-2 or TRBV6-3 and TRBJ1-1; no firm D call. This CDR3 has 12 residues. V shed 6 bases and J shed 7 bases, with 12 bases lying between them. CDR1 and CDR2 from the germline V gene are MNHEY and SVGEGT.

The gene calls are TRBV20-1 and TRBJ1-4; D may be TRBD1 (5 bases). This CDR3 has 14 amino acids. The germline V gene encodes CDR1 DFQATT and CDR2 SNEGSKA (reference sequence). Between the trimmed V and J ends, which lost 0 bases and 8 bases, there was a span of 13 bases. The CDR3 nucleotides are TGCAGTGCTAGAGATCCCCAGGGAGTAGAAAAACTGTTTTTT. Protein sequence: CSARDPQGVEKLFF.

The V and J genes are TRBV4-3 and TRBJ2-5; D is ambiguous. From germline, CDR1 is LGHNA and CDR2 YSLEER. The CDR3 totals 13 residues. Trimming removed 1 base at V and 2 bases at J, with 5 bases between. The CDR3 DNA follows: TGCGCCAGCAGCCAAGTCCCTCAAGAGACCCAGTACTTC. Its translation: CASSQVPQETQYF.

With respect to this clonotype: The junction departs from germline at one end; a sequencing error may be responsible. The chain is built from TRBV4-1 and TRBJ1-1; perhaps TRBD1 as D (5 bases). Germline V lookup: CDR1 MGHRA, CDR2 YSYEKL. The CDR3 extends over 15 amino acids. DNA for the CDR3: TGCGCCAGCAGCCAAGATGAGGGGATGAACACTGAAACTTTCTTT. It specifies CASSQDEGMNTETFF.